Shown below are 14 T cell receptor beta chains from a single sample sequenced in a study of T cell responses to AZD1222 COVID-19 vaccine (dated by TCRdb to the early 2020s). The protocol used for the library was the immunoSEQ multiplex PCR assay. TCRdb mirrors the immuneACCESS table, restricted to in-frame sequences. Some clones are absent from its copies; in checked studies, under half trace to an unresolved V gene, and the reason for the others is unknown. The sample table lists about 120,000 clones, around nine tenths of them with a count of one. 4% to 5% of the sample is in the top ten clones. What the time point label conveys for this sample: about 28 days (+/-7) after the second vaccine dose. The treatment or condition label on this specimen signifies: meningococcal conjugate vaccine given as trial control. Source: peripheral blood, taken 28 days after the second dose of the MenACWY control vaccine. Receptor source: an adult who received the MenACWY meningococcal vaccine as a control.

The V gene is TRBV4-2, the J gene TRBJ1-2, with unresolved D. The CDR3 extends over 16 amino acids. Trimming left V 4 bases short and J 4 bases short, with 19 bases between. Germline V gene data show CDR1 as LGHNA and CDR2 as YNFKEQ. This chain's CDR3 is CASSRTQLQGSYGYTF. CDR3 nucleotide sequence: TGTGCCAGCAGCCGCACCCAGCTACAAGGATCCTATGGCTACACCTTC.

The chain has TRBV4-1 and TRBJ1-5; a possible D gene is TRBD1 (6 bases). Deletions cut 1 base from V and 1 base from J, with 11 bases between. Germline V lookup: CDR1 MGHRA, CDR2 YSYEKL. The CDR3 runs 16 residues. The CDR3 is CASSQVQGKSNQPQHF. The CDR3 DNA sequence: TGCGCCAGCAGCCAAGTGCAGGGGAAAAGCAATCAGCCCCAGCATTTT.

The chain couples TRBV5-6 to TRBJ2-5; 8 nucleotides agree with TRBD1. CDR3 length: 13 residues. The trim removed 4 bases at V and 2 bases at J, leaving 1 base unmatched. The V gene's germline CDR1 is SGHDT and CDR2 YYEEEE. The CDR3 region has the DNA TGTGCCAGCAGCCGGACAGGGCAAGAGACCCAGTACTTC. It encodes CASSRTGQETQYF.

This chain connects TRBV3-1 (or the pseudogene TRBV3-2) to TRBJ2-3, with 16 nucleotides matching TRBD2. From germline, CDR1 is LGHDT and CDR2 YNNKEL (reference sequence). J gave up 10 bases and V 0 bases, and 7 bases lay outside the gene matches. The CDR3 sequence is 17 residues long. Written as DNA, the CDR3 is TGTGCCAGCAGCCAAGAAGCGGGACTAGCGGGAGGGCCGGCGCAGTATTTT. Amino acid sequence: CASSQEAGLAGGPAQYF.

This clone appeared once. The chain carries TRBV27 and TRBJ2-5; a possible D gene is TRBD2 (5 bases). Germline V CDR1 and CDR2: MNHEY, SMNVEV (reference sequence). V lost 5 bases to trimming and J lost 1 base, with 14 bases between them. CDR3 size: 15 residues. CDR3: CASSDAGAPQETQYF. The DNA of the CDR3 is TGTGCCAGCAGTGACGCGGGTGCTCCCCAAGAGACCCAGTACTTC.

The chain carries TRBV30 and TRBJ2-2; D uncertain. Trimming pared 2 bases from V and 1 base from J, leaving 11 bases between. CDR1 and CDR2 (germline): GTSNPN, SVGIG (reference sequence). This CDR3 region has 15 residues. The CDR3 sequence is CAWSPARLNTGELFF. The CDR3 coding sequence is TGTGCCTGGAGTCCTGCACGGCTGAACACCGGGGAGCTGTTTTTT. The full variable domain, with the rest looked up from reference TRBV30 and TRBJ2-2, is SQTIHQWPATLVQPVGSPLSLECTVEGTSNPNLYWYRQAAGRGLQLLFYSVGIGQISSEVPQNLSASRPQDRQFILSSKKLLLSDSGFYLCAWSPARLNTGELFFGEGSRLTVL.

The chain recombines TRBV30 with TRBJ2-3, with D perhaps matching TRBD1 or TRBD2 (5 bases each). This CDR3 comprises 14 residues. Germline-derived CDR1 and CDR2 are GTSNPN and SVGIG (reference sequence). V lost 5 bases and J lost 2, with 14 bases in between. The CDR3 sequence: CAWGVGVPTDTQYF. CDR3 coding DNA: TGTGCCTGGGGAGTGGGGGTCCCCACAGATACGCAGTATTTT. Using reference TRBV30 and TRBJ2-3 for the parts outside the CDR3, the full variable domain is SQTIHQWPATLVQPVGSPLSLECTVEGTSNPNLYWYRQAAGRGLQLLFYSVGIGQISSEVPQNLSASRPQDRQFILSSKKLLLSDSGFYLCAWGVGVPTDTQYFGPGTRLTVL.

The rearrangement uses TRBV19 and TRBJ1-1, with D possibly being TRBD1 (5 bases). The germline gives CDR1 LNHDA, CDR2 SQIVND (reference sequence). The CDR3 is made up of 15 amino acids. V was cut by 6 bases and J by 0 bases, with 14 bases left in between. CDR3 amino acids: CASSSIRGMNTEAFF. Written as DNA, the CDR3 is TGTGCCAGTAGCAGTATTCGGGGGATGAACACTGAAGCTTTCTTT. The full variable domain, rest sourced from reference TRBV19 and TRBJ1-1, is DGGITQSPKYLFRKEGQNVTLSCEQNLNHDAMYWYRQDPGQGLRLIYYSQIVNDFQKGDIAEGYSVSREKKESFPLTVTSAQKNPTAFYLCASSSIRGMNTEAFFGQGTRLTVV.

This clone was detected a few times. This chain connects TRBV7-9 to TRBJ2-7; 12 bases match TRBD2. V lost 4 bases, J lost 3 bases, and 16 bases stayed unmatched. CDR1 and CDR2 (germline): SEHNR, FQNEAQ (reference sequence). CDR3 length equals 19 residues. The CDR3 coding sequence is TGTGCCAGCAGCTCGTCGGGGCTAGCGGGAGGGACCCATCTCTACGAGCAGTACTTC. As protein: CASSSSGLAGGTHLYEQYF.

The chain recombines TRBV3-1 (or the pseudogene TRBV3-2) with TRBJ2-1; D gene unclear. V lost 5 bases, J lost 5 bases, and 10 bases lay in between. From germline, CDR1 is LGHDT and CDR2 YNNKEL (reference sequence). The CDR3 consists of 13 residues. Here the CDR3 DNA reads TGTGCCAGCAGCTCAGGCAATAACAATGAGCAGTTCTTC. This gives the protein CASSSGNNNEQFF.

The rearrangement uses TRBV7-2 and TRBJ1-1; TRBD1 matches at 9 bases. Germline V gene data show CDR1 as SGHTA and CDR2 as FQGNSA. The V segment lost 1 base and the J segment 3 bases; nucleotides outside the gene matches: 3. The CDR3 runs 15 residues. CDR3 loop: CASSLGTGGYTEAFF. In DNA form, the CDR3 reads TGTGCCAGCAGCTTAGGTACAGGGGGCTACACTGAAGCTTTCTTT.

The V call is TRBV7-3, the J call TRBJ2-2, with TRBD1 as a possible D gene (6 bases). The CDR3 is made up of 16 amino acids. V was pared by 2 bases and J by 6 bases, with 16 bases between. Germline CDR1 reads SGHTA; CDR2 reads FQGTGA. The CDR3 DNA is TGTGCCAGCAGCTTACTAGGGGGAGCAATATCCGGGGAGCTGTTTTTT. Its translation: CASSLLGGAISGELFF.

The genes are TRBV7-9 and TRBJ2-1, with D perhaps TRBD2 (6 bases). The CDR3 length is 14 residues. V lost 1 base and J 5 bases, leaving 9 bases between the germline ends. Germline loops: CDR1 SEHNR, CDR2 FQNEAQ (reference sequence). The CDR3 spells CASSLVGGHNEQFF. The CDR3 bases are TGTGCCAGCAGCTTAGTCGGGGGACACAATGAGCAGTTCTTC.

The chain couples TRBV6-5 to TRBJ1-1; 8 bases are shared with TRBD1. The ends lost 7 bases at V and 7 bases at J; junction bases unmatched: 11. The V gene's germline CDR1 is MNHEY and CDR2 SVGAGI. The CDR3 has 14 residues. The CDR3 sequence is CASNGQGSYFEAFF. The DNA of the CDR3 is TGTGCCAGCAACGGACAGGGTTCGTATTTTGAAGCTTTCTTT.